This is a list of T cell receptor beta chains from one sample in a study of control samples from healthy donors and cancer patients. TCRdb's copy holds only in-frame clones and misses some; the assay was immunoSEQ multiplex PCR. The repertoire includes tens of thousands of clones, less than 90% of them detected once, and 4% sits in the top ten. The sample taken for sequencing was blood. Source of these receptors: a woman aged 45-65 years in good health. Each CDR3 is given with its conserved first and last residue. A D gene is named only where the DNA matches it firmly. Size values are once, few and many counts, or a class for expanded clones, and some rows have none.

TRBD1	TRBV7-9	-	TRBJ1-1	CASMETGAEAFF	TGTGCCAGCATGGAAACAGGGGCTGAAGCTTTCTTT
TRBD1	TRBV5-1	few	TRBJ2-6	CASSAWTGGSGANVLTF	TGCGCCAGCAGCGCCTGGACAGGGGGTTCTGGGGCCAACGTCCTGACTTTC
TRBD1	TRBV29-1	-	TRBJ1-3	CSVTGVGNTIYF	TGCAGCGTAACAGGGGTCGGAAACACCATATATTTT
-	TRBV28	-	TRBJ2-3	CASRLGGSTDTQYF	TGTGCCAGCAGATTAGGGGGTAGCACAGATACGCAGTATTTT
-	TRBV7-2	-	TRBJ2-5	CASSLARLQETQYF	TGTGCCAGCAGCTTAGCGCGCCTCCAAGAGACCCAGTACTTC
-	TRBV27	-	TRBJ2-6	CASHREGQGLSGANVLTF	TGTGCCAGCCACCGGGAGGGACAGGGCCTATCTGGGGCCAACGTCCTGACTTTC
TRBD1	TRBV5-1	-	TRBJ2-2	CASSLEGALSTGELFF	TGCGCCAGCAGCTTGGAGGGGGCGCTTAGCACCGGGGAGCTGTTTTTT
-	TRBV19	-	TRBJ2-7	CATGAGHTYEQYF	TGTGCCACCGGGGCGGGCCATACCTACGAGCAGTACTTC
-	TRBV2	-	TRBJ2-7	CASRDDFHYEQYF	TGTGCCAGCAGGGATGACTTCCACTACGAGCAGTACTTC
-	TRBV5-8	few	TRBJ2-3	CASSRPATDTQYF	TGTGCCAGCAGTCGTCCCGCCACAGATACGCAGTATTTT
-	TRBV30	-	TRBJ1-1	CAWDQASNTEAFF	TGTGCCTGGGACCAGGCATCCAACACTGAAGCTTTCTTT
TRBD1	TRBV2	once	TRBJ2-7	CASRDRDLYEQYF	TGTGCCAGCCGGGACAGGGACCTATACGAGCAGTACTTC
-	TRBV5-6	-	TRBJ1-1	CASSPPRDTEAFF	TGTGCCAGCAGCCCTCCGCGGGACACTGAAGCTTTCTTT
-	TRBV12-3/TRBV12-4	-	TRBJ2-1	CASSLFSNEQFF	TGTGCCAGCAGTTTATTTAGCAATGAGCAGTTCTTC
TRBD1	TRBV4-2	-	TRBJ2-1	CASSQEGGQGFYNEQFF	TGTGCCAGCAGCCAAGAAGGTGGACAGGGGTTTTACAATGAGCAGTTCTTC
-	TRBV6-5	once	TRBJ1-2	CASSYSTSGGYGYTF	TGTGCCAGCAGTTACTCGACATCGGGGGGCTATGGCTACACCTTC
-	TRBV29-1	-	TRBJ1-1	CSVVPGAGTEAFF	TGCAGCGTTGTGCCGGGGGCAGGTACTGAAGCTTTCTTT
TRBD2	TRBV5-1	-	TRBJ2-3	CASSHPTSGADTQYF	TGCGCCAGCAGCCACCCGACTAGCGGCGCGGATACGCAGTATTTT
TRBD2	TRBV7-9	-	TRBJ2-1	CASSVGLAGVGNEQFF	TGTGCCAGCAGCGTCGGACTAGCGGGAGTGGGGAATGAGCAGTTCTTC
-	TRBV18	-	TRBJ1-2	CASSPHDYGYTF	TGTGCCAGCTCACCCCACGACTATGGCTACACCTTC
-	TRBV5-1	once	TRBJ2-2	CASSLVLGKSAGELFF	TGCGCCAGCAGCTTGGTGTTGGGAAAGTCGGCCGGGGAGCTGTTTTTT
-	TRBV19	-	TRBJ2-7	CASSIVGDDEQYF	TGTGCCAGTAGTATAGTTGGGGATGACGAGCAGTACTTC
-	TRBV7-9	-	TRBJ2-2	CASSLKDSSGELFF	TGTGCCAGCAGCTTAAAAGACTCTAGCGGGGAGCTGTTTTTT
-	TRBV20-1	-	TRBJ2-1	CSASESDFQGYNEQFF	TGCAGTGCTAGTGAGTCTGACTTCCAGGGTTACAATGAGCAGTTCTTC
TRBD2	TRBV6-6	-	TRBJ2-1	CASIATSGDNEQFF	TGTGCCAGCATCGCGACTAGCGGGGACAATGAGCAGTTCTTC
TRBD1	TRBV3-1/TRBV3-2	once	TRBJ2-7	CASSRTRTGSYEQYF	TGTGCCAGCAGCCGAACAAGGACAGGGTCCTACGAGCAGTACTTC
-	TRBV3-1/TRBV3-2	-	TRBJ2-5	CASSGQTQYF	TGTGCCAGCAGCGGGCAGACCCAGTACTTC
-	TRBV28	-	TRBJ1-5	CASRDLRGNQPQHF	TGTGCCAGCAGGGACTTAAGGGGAAATCAGCCCCAGCATTTT
-	TRBV5-1	-	TRBJ1-5	CASSLEAGGQPQHF	TGCGCCAGCAGCTTGGAGGCCGGAGGTCAGCCCCAGCATTTT
-	TRBV19	-	TRBJ2-6	CASDTGSGSEANVLTF	TGTGCCAGTGATACGGGGTCTGGCTCTGAGGCCAACGTCCTGACTTTC
TRBD2	TRBV24-1	-	TRBJ2-1	CATHSGSSYNEQFF	TGTGCCACCCATAGCGGGAGTTCCTACAATGAGCAGTTCTTC
-	TRBV19	-	TRBJ2-5	CASSPGFLGKETQYF	TGTGCCAGTAGTCCGGGGTTTTTAGGAAAAGAGACCCAGTACTTC
-	TRBV5-4	-	TRBJ2-5	CASSTGGVQETQYF	TGTGCCAGCAGCACAGGGGGGGTCCAAGAGACCCAGTACTTC
-	TRBV19	once	TRBJ1-5	CASTPRDSNQPQHF	TGTGCCAGTACCCCGCGGGATAGCAATCAGCCCCAGCATTTT
-	TRBV5-1	-	TRBJ1-1	CASSVGLLGGNTEAFF	TGCGCCAGCAGCGTTGGCCTCTTGGGGGGGAACACTGAAGCTTTCTTT
-	TRBV19	-	TRBJ1-2	CASSSRTDHYGYTF	TGTGCCAGTAGTAGTCGGACAGATCACTATGGCTACACCTTC
TRBD2	TRBV4-1	-	TRBJ2-3	CASSRGGDTDTQYF	TGCGCCAGCAGCCGGGGGGGGGACACAGATACGCAGTATTTT
-	TRBV7-2	-	TRBJ1-5	CASSLDPNQPQHF	TGTGCCAGCAGCCTAGACCCGAATCAGCCCCAGCATTTT
-	TRBV5-4	-	TRBJ2-3	CASSLDGGRTDTQYF	TGTGCCAGCAGCTTGGATGGGGGACGCACAGATACGCAGTATTTT
-	TRBV3-1/TRBV3-2	-	TRBJ2-1	CASSQVGGASEQFF	TGTGCCAGCAGCCAAGTTGGGGGTGCGAGTGAGCAGTTCTTC
-	TRBV14	-	TRBJ2-7	CASSFQDRQSYEQYF	TGTGCCAGCAGCTTCCAAGACCGCCAGTCCTACGAGCAGTACTTC
-	TRBV21-1	once	TRBJ2-6	CASSKEIAGGPGANVLTF	TGTGCCAGCAGCAAAGAAATAGCGGGAGGGCCTGGGGCCAACGTCCTGACTTTC
-	TRBV3-1/TRBV3-2	-	TRBJ1-4	CASSQGVRAAFEKLFF	TGTGCCAGCAGCCAAGGTGTGCGGGCAGCTTTTGAAAAACTGTTTTTT
TRBD1	TRBV2	few	TRBJ1-3	CASSEATGVGNTIYF	TGTGCCAGCAGTGAAGCGACAGGGGTTGGAAACACCATATATTTT
-	TRBV11-1	-	TRBJ2-7	CASSLQQFYEQYF	TGTGCCAGCAGCTTACAACAGTTCTACGAGCAGTACTTC
TRBD1	TRBV6-5	-	TRBJ1-5	CASRAAGTANQPQHF	TGTGCCAGCAGGGCGGCCGGGACAGCCAATCAGCCCCAGCATTTT
TRBD2	TRBV5-1	-	TRBJ2-3	CASSSRLALRTDTQYF	TGCGCCAGCAGCTCAAGACTAGCCCTACGCACAGATACGCAGTATTTT